Presented here are 14 T cell receptor beta chains from one specimen sequenced in a study of blood T cells in healthy people across ages. With a J-beta primer mix and a sample-barcoded 5' primer, a second PCR ran 7 to 11 cycles. Each CDR3 protein is one row after TCRdb ran MiXCR on the 5' RACE reads. The table includes approximately 1.5 million distinct CDR3 sequences, about 31% detected once. Sequencing input: blood. These receptors originate from a woman in her 30s in good health.

This clonotype was counted a few times. This chain links TRBV12-3 or TRBV12-4 with TRBJ2-5; no clear D. The CDR3 runs to 13 residues. Trimming pared 5 bases from V and 5 bases from J, leaving 12 bases between. The CDR3 is CASSTRAWETQYF. DNA of the CDR3: TGTGCCAGCAGTACCCGGGCTTGGGAGACCCAGTACTTC.

The genes are TRBV5-1 and TRBJ2-3, with D possibly being TRBD2 (7 bases). The V gene lost 2 bases and the J gene lost 0 bases, with 16 bases spanning the gap. CDR3 length: 17 residues. The germline V gene has CDR1 SGHRS and CDR2 YFSETQ. The DNA of the CDR3 is TGCGCCAGCAGCTTAATAGGGGGGGGCGCTAGCACAGATACGCAGTATTTT. As protein: CASSLIGGGASTDTQYF.

The chain uses TRBV7-9 and TRBJ2-7; D might be TRBD2 (5 bases). Trimming left V 6 bases short and J 2 bases short, with 14 bases between. This CDR3 region has 14 residues. Germline CDR1 is SEHNR and CDR2 is FQNEAQ (reference sequence). The CDR3 coding sequence is TGTGCCAGCAGTCCGGACTGGACCCCCTACGAGCAGTACTTC. This codes for CASSPDWTPYEQYF. Using reference TRBV7-9 and TRBJ2-7 for the parts outside the CDR3, the full variable domain is DTGVSQNPRHKITKRGQNVTFRCDPISEHNRLYWYRQTLGQGPEFLTYFQNEAQLEKSRLLSDRFSAERPKGSFSTLEIQRTEQGDSAMYLCASSPDWTPYEQYFGPGTRLTVT.

This clonotype was observed many times. The chain employs TRBV20-1 and TRBJ2-7; D unclear. CDR1 is DFQATT and CDR2 is SNEGSKA in the germline V gene (reference sequence). V was trimmed by 3 bases and J by 7 bases, leaving 16 bases between them. The CDR3 covers 13 residues. The CDR3 coding sequence is TGCAGTGCTAGCCGGACCCGTGGTTTGGAGCAGTACTTC. Protein sequence: CSASRTRGLEQYF.

The genes are TRBV12-3 or TRBV12-4 and TRBJ2-5; TRBD2 might be the D (5 bases). Between the trimmed V and J ends, which lost 3 bases and 11 bases, there was a span of 19 bases. This CDR3 comprises 14 residues. CDR3: CASSFAPQPGEQYF. The CDR3 DNA follows: TGTGCCAGCAGTTTCGCCCCCCAGCCCGGGGAGCAGTACTTC.

This clonotype turned up a few times. Its ends do not fully match the called genes, so a read error is possible. The chain has TRBV20-1 and TRBJ2-1; TRBD1 aligns across 7 bases. The DNA end is more similar to TRBJ2-7, so the J call may be wrong. The CDR3 loop spans 15 amino acids. Germline V gene sequence: CDR1 DFQATT, CDR2 SNEGSKA (reference sequence). The CDR3 nucleotides are TGCAGTGTTAGAGGTTTCGGACAGGTCTACAATGAGCAGTACTTC. It is translated as CSVRGFGQVYNEQYF.

Notes on this clonotype: As the CDR3 is not closed by the conserved phenylalanine or tryptophan, this likely results from a read error. This chain links TRBV28 with TRBJ2-7; tentative D call: TRBD1 (6 bases). Germline V CDR1 and CDR2: MDHEN, SYDVKM. The CDR3 is made up of 13 amino acids. V shed 6 bases and J shed 1 base, with 10 bases lying between them. DNA for the CDR3: TGTGCCAGCAGGCAACAGGGATCCTACGAGCAGTACTGC. Translated: CASRQQGSYEQYC.

CDR3 bases: TGTGCCAGCAGTTATAGCGGGAGTAGGTATGAGCAGTTCTTC. As protein: CASSYSGSRYEQFF. The chain combines TRBV6-5 with TRBJ2-1; 9 bases are a match to TRBD2. The CDR3 extends over 14 amino acids. The germline gives CDR1 MNHEY, CDR2 SVGAGI. Trimming took 3 bases from V and 8 from J; bases not matched to a gene: 5.

This clonotype was detected only a few times. The chain is built from TRBV12-3 or TRBV12-4 and TRBJ2-7; TRBD2 might be the D (5 bases). This CDR3 is built from 12 residues. With 8 bases removed from V and 4 bases from J, the gap between germline ends came to 12 bases. DNA of the CDR3: TGTGCCAGCGCGGGTTTGGGATACGAGCAGTACTTC. Translation: CASAGLGYEQYF.

The CDR3 bases are TGTGCCAGCAGTCACAGGACAGTCTATGGCTACACCTTC. As protein: CASSHRTVYGYTF. The V gene is TRBV6-5, the J gene TRBJ1-2; TRBD1 might be the D (6 bases). Germline V lookup: CDR1 MNHEY, CDR2 SVGAGI. The V gene lost 5 bases and the J gene lost 4 bases, with 11 bases spanning the gap. The CDR3 totals 13 residues.

In this sample, this clonotype turned up a few times. This chain links TRBV2 with TRBJ1-2, with 7 bases fitting TRBD1. CDR3 size: 15 residues. Germline assignment: CDR1 SNHLY and CDR2 FYNNEI. V lost 6 bases, J lost 2 bases, and 9 bases stayed unmatched. CDR3 region: CASRPKQGWNYGYTF. DNA for the CDR3: TGTGCCAGCAGGCCCAAACAGGGGTGGAACTATGGCTACACCTTC. Full variable domain (remainder filled in from reference TRBV2 and TRBJ1-2): EPEVTQTPSHQVTQMGQEVILRCVPISNHLYFYWYRQILGQKVEFLVSFYNNEISEKSEIFDDQFSVERPDGSNFTLKIRSTKLEDSAMYFCASRPKQGWNYGYTFGSGTRLTVV.

This chain connects TRBV27 to TRBJ2-7; TRBD1 might be the D (6 bases). V was cut by 4 bases and J by 3 bases, with 13 bases left in between. Germline V gene data show CDR1 as MNHEY and CDR2 as SMNVEV (reference sequence). This CDR3 contains 14 residues. CDR3 residues: CASSSQGILYEQYF. CDR3 bases: TGTGCCAGCAGTTCCCAGGGGATACTCTACGAGCAGTACTTC.

This clonotype was seen more than once but under ten times. The chain employs TRBV25-1 and TRBJ1-6; D is perhaps TRBD1 (5 bases). V lost 3 bases to trimming and J lost 4 bases, with 10 bases between them. This CDR3 spans 15 amino acids. CDR1 and CDR2 from the germline V gene are MGHDK and SYGVNS. CDR3 sequence reads: CASSDRTGYNSPLHF. The CDR3, as DNA: TGTGCCAGCAGTGACAGAACAGGATATAATTCACCCCTCCACTTT.

The chain combines TRBV20-1 with TRBJ2-1; D call uncertain. This CDR3 contains 10 residues. V gave up 3 bases and J gave up 11 bases, with 8 bases separating them. CDR1 is DFQATT, CDR2 SNEGSKA, per germline (reference sequence). CDR3 sequence: CSASSEQQFF. The CDR3 DNA sequence: TGCAGTGCTAGTTCAGAACAGCAGTTCTTC.